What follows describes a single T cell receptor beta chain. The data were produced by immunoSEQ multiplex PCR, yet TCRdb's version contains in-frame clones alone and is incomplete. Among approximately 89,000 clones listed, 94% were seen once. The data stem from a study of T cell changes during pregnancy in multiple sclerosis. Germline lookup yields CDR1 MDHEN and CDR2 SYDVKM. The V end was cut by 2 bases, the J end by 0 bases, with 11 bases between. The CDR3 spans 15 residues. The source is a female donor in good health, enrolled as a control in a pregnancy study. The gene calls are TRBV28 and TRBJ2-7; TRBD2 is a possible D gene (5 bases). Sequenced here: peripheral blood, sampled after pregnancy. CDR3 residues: CASSLGLASSYEQYF. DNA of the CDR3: TGTGCCAGCAGTTTAGGTCTAGCCAGCTCCTACGAGCAGTACTTC. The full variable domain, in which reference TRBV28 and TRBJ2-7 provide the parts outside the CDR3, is DVKVTQSSRYLVKRTGEKVFLECVQDMDHENMFWYRQDPGLGLRLIYFSYDVKMKEKGDIPEGYSVSREKKERFSLILESASTNQTSMYLCASSLGLASSYEQYFGPGTRLTVT.